This TCR beta chain was retrieved from a study of cytomegalovirus exposure and HLA in healthy donors. Study-wide results and caveats: The sole available immune exposure information was CMV serostatus. Relative to equally common others, HLA-associated TCR beta chains showed greater clonal expansion in a later analysis. Researchers reported in a later analysis that a missense DCLRE1C variant was tied to TCR beta V- and J-gene trimming. A later analysis reportedly found that, within productive TCRs, an Asian-associated ancestry cluster had fewer N-insertions than the mean observed across the roughly 730 donors.

As regards this clone: What it recognizes is unknown.

In the PCR, 60 Vbeta and 13 Jbeta primers were used. Clones were sequenced by immunoSEQ multiplex PCR, and TCRdb holds only the in-frame ones, with some missing. Among roughly 150,000 clones listed, approximately 75% were seen once. Between the trimmed V and J ends, which lost 0 bases and 2 bases, there was a span of 7 bases. This CDR3 is 14 amino acids long. Germline values: CDR1 SGDLS, CDR2 YYNGEE. This receptor was identified in a young woman in good health and CMV-seronegative. The chain couples TRBV9 to TRBJ2-3; D is ambiguous. Sequencing used PBMCs. CDR3 sequence: CASSVALATDTQYF. DNA of the CDR3: TGTGCCAGCAGCGTAGCTTTGGCCACAGATACGCAGTATTTT.